This is a list of T cell receptor beta chains from one sample in a study of T cell repertoires in cytomegalovirus infection. TCRdb re-analysed the reads in MiXCR, keeping a single row per CDR3 protein. The sample yields about 260,000 distinct CDR3 sequences, about an eighth seen once. The sample was PBMCs. These TCRs come from a human donor in good health (CMV status not recorded). Some clones in this sample may be carry-over from other donors' samples. CDR3s leave out the opening cysteine and the closing phenylalanine or tryptophan. Size tells how often a clone was seen (once, few, many) or the class of an expanded clone, and some rows leave it out.

V gene	clone size	J gene	CDR3 protein
TRBV29-1	many	TRBJ2-7	SGRDRNYEQY
TRBV7-8	many	TRBJ1-5	ASSLGLGGRGLNQPQH
TRBV20-1	.	TRBJ2-2	SAREGKLNTGELF
TRBV2	many	TRBJ1-5	AGNRDSNQPQH
TRBV2	.	TRBJ2-1	ASRTGAEDNEQF
TRBV20-1	.	TRBJ1-2	SARGPGQWIRNNGYT
TRBV7-2	many	TRBJ1-1	ASSPGGRGLGEAF
TRBV29-1	.	TRBJ1-1	SVALQGIGTEAF
TRBV12-3/TRBV12-4	.	TRBJ2-5	ASSQWVEETQY
TRBV7-2	many	TRBJ2-3	ASSLVRERSDTQY
TRBV7-2	many	TRBJ2-1	ASSLGRSRGLYNEQF
TRBV6-6	many	TRBJ1-1	ASRFGGGIGTEAF
TRBV10-3	many	TRBJ1-1	AISGADGRTEAF
TRBV5-4	few	TRBJ2-5	ASSQDRRWETQY
TRBV7-9	.	TRBJ1-2	ASSSTWNRPDGYT
TRBV18	.	TRBJ2-7	ASSWTSTYEQY
TRBV7-2	many	TRBJ1-5	ASSPDRFGNQPQH
TRBV5-1	many	TRBJ1-1	ASSFATGANTEAF
TRBV4-1	few	TRBJ2-5	ASSQEGQSGETQY
TRBV6-2/TRBV6-3	.	TRBJ2-6	ASSLSGPQAGANVLT
TRBV6-6	few	TRBJ2-3	ASSYSLQKPTTDTQY
TRBV11-2	.	TRBJ2-7	ASTLGLAYEQY
TRBV7-3	.	TRBJ1-1	ASSQGGGPSSAF
TRBV5-1	few	TRBJ2-2	ASSWLRGEGTGELF
TRBV28	.	TRBJ2-6	ASSITGTSRANVLT
TRBV7-8	medium-sized	TRBJ2-5	ASSLNSVQETQY
TRBV6-6	few	TRBJ2-5	ASGRGRKETQY
TRBV9	few	TRBJ2-3	ASSELAGGFTDTQY
TRBV7-2	many	TRBJ1-2	ASSLLRTGLPYGYT
TRBV20-1	once	TRBJ2-1	SARVLKGRVDEQF
TRBV4-1	once	TRBJ2-5	ASSQDGRAQTQY